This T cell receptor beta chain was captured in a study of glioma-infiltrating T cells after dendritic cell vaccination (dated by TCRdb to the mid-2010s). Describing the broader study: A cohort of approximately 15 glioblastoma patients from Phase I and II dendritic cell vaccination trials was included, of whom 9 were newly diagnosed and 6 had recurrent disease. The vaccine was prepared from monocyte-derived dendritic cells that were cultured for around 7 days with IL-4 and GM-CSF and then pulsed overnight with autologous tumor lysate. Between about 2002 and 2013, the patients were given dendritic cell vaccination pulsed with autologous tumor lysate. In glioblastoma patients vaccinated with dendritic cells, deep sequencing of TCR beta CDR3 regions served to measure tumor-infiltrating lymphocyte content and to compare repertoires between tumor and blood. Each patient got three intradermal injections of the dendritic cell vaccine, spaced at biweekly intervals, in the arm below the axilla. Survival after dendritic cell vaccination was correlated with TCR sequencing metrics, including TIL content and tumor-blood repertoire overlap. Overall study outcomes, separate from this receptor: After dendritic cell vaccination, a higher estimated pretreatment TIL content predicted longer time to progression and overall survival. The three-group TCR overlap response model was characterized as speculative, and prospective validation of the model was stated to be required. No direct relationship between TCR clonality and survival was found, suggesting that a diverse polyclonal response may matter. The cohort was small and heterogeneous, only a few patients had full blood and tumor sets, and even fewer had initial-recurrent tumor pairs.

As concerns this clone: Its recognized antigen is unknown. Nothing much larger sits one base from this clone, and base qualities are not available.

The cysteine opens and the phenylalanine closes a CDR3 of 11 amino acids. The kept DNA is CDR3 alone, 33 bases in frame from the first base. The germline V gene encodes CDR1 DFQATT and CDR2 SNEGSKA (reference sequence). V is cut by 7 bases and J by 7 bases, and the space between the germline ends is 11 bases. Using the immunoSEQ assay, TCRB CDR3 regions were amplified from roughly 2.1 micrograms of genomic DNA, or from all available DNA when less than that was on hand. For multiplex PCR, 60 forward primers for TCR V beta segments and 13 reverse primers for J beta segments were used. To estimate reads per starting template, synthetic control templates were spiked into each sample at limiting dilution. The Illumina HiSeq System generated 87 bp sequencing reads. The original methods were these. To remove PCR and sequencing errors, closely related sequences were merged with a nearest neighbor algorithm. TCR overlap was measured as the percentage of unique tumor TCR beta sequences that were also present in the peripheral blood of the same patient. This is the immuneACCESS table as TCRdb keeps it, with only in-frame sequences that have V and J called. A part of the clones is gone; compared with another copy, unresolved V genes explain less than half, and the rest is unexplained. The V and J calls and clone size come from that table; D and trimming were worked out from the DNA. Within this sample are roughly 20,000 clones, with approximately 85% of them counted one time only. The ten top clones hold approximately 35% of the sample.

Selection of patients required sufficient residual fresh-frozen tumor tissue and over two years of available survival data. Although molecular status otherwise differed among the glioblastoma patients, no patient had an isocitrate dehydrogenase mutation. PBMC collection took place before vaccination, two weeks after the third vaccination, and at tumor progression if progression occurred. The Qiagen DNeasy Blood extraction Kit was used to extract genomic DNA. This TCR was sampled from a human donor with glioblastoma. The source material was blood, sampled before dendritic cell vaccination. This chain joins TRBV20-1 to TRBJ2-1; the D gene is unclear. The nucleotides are TGCAGTGGTACTATAGAGAATGAGCAGTTCTTC. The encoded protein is CSGTIENEQFF.